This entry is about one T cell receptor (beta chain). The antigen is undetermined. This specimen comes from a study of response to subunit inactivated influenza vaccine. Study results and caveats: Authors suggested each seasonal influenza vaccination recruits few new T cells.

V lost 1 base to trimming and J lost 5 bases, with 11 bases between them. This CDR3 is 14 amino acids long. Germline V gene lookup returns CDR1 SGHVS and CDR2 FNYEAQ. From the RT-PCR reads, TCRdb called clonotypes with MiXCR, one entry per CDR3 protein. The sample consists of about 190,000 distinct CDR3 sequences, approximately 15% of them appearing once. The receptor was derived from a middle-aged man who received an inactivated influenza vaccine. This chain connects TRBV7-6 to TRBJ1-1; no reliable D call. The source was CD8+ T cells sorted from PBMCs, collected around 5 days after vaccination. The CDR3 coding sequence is TGTGCCAGCAGCTTAGGGGTTATGGGGACTGAAGCTTTCTTT. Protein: CASSLGVMGTEAFF.